This T cell receptor (beta chain) was sequenced for a study of blood T cell repertoires in COVID-19. The data were produced by immunoSEQ multiplex PCR, yet TCRdb's version contains in-frame clones alone and is incomplete. The sample includes about 480,000 clones, approximately 91% of them seen just once. This clone was observed a single time. Cohort 3 recovery required two negative PCRs, clearance, or symptom resolution. Losses at the gene ends were 6 bases for V and 4 bases for J; bases not matched to a gene: 30. The CDR3 runs to 22 residues. The germline V gene encodes CDR1 MNHEY and CDR2 SVGEGT. The clonotype was recovered from a woman aged 60-75 years who had recovered from COVID-19. The sample comprised PBMCs or T cells enriched from blood (not recorded which). This chain uses TRBV6-2 or TRBV6-3 with TRBJ2-7; 10 nucleotides match TRBD1. The CDR3 bases are TGTGCCAGCAGCCAATGCCGGACAGGGGGTGTCTCCACAGGCCCAGGCAAGTACGAGCAGTACGTC. Encoded protein: CASSQCRTGGVSTGPGKYEQYV.